These 27 T cell receptor beta chains originate from one sample sequenced in a study of patients and donors after allogeneic stem cell transplantation. TCRdb re-analysed the RT-PCR reads in MiXCR, keeping a single row per CDR3 protein. The repertoire holds approximately 98,000 distinct CDR3 sequences, with about a third as singletons. Sample: blood, either unsorted or a sorted T cell fraction (not recorded which). All receptors derive from a human donor who was either an allogeneic HSCT recipient or a stem cell or donor lymphocyte infusion donor (not recorded which). It is not recorded whose cells these are; they may come from a transplant donor.

The V and J genes are TRBV9 and TRBJ2-7; no reliable D call. Per germline, CDR1 SGDLS and CDR2 YYNGEE. This CDR3 spans 14 amino acids. V was shortened by 0 bases and J by 1 base, with 8 bases between the two germline ends. This CDR3 reads CASSVGRGSYEQYF. CDR3 bases: TGTGCCAGCAGCGTAGGGAGAGGATCCTACGAGCAGTACTTC.

The chain joins TRBV5-6 to TRBJ2-1; a weak D match, TRBD2 (5 bases). V was trimmed by 1 base and J by 5 bases, leaving 10 bases between them. Germline V gives CDR1 SGHDT, CDR2 YYEEEE. The CDR3 sequence is 14 residues long. The CDR3 is CASSLTRPHNEQFF. As DNA, the CDR3 is TGTGCCAGCAGCTTGACTAGGCCCCACAATGAGCAGTTCTTC. The whole variable domain, filled in from reference TRBV5-6 and TRBJ2-1, reads DAGVTQSPTHLIKTRGQQVTLRCSPKSGHDTVSWYQQALGQGPQFIFQYYEEEERQRGNFPDRFSGHQFPNYSSELNVNALLLGDSALYLCASSLTRPHNEQFFGPGTRLTVL.

This clonotype was counted a few times. This chain joins TRBV10-3 and TRBJ2-1; 10 bases are shared with TRBD2. Trimming at V came to 5 bases and at J to 7 bases, leaving 5 bases not matched to a gene. From germline, CDR1 is ENHRY and CDR2 SYGVKD. The CDR3 totals 14 residues. The CDR3 spells CAISSAGGRNEQFF. CDR3 bases: TGTGCCATCAGTTCAGCGGGAGGGAGAAATGAGCAGTTCTTC.

Many counts were recorded for this clonotype. V and J are TRBV6-5 and TRBJ1-1; D gene ambiguous. Germline values: CDR1 MNHEY, CDR2 SVGAGI. The CDR3 is 13 residues long. V was trimmed by 2 bases and J by 1 base, leaving 5 bases between them. The CDR3, as DNA: TGTGCCAGCAGTTACCGGGGGAACACTGAAGCTTTCTTT. Amino acid sequence: CASSYRGNTEAFF.

This sequence joins TRBV20-1 and TRBJ2-7; 8 bases match TRBD2. Germline V gene data show CDR1 as DFQATT and CDR2 as SNEGSKA (reference sequence). The length of the CDR3 is 14 residues. V shed 5 bases and J 0 bases; nucleotides not matched to a gene: 6. The CDR3 reads CSAPRTSSSYEQYF. For the CDR3, the DNA is TGCAGTGCTCCCCGGACTAGCAGCTCCTACGAGCAGTACTTC.

The chain joins TRBV20-1 to TRBJ1-1, with D tentatively TRBD1 (6 bases). The CDR3 runs to 13 residues. The germline V and J ends were trimmed by 6 bases and 3 bases, with 14 bases remaining between them. In germline, CDR1 is DFQATT, CDR2 SNEGSKA (reference sequence). CDR3 protein: CSAQTGLDTEAFF. The CDR3 DNA reads as TGCAGTGCCCAGACAGGTTTGGACACTGAAGCTTTCTTT.

The table lists this clonotype with many counts. V gene TRBV10-3 combines with J gene TRBJ1-4; TRBD1 agrees at 9 bases. Germline loops: CDR1 ENHRY, CDR2 SYGVKD. The CDR3 length is 14 residues. V lost 7 bases and J lost 7; bases outside the gene matches: 7. CDR3 loop: CAITRTGESEKLFF. The CDR3 region has the DNA TGTGCCATCACCAGGACAGGGGAGAGTGAAAAACTGTTTTTT.

The V call is TRBV7-2, the J call TRBJ1-4; TRBD1 is a possible D gene (5 bases). V was pared by 8 bases and J by 0 bases, with 13 bases between. This CDR3 is built from 15 residues. CDR1 and CDR2 from the germline V gene are SGHTA and FQGNSA. CDR3 in DNA: TGTGCCAGCGGTCGACAGTCCGCAACTAATGAAAAACTGTTTTTT. Residues: CASGRQSATNEKLFF.

The chain is built from TRBV7-9 and TRBJ2-3, with D perhaps TRBD1 (6 bases). CDR1 and CDR2 from the germline V gene are SEHNR and FQNEAQ (reference sequence). Trimming left V 5 bases short and J 2 bases short, with 11 bases between. The CDR3 totals 14 residues. CDR3 nucleotide sequence: TGTGCCAGCAGCCCACAGGGAGCCACAGATACGCAGTATTTT. It translates to CASSPQGATDTQYF.

The V call is TRBV6-5, the J call TRBJ1-1; tentatively, D is TRBD1 (5 bases). The CDR3 contains 14 residues. V was pared by 7 bases and J by 1 base, with 13 bases between. Germline CDR1 reads MNHEY; CDR2 reads SVGAGI. CDR3 residues: CASKGVGGNTEAFF. The CDR3 DNA reads as TGTGCCAGCAAAGGGGTAGGAGGGAACACTGAAGCTTTCTTT.

This clonotype showed up just a few times. This chain joins TRBV14 and TRBJ2-5, with TRBD2 as a possible D gene (5 bases). This CDR3 region has 15 residues. Trimming left V 4 bases short and J 2 bases short, with 14 bases between. Germline CDR1 and CDR2: SGHDN and FVKESK. Here the CDR3 reads CASSRLGRLQETQYF. The CDR3 region has the DNA TGTGCCAGCAGCCGTTTGGGGAGACTGCAAGAGACCCAGTACTTC.

This sequence joins TRBV18 and TRBJ1-1; D remains ambiguous. V was pared by 2 bases and J by 0 bases, with 7 bases between. Germline V lookup: CDR1 KGHSH, CDR2 LQKENI. The CDR3 loop spans 14 amino acids. CDR3 DNA: TGTGCCAGCTCACCATGGCAGTTGAACACTGAAGCTTTCTTT. Translation gives CASSPWQLNTEAFF.

Many counts were recorded for this clonotype. The chain uses TRBV4-3 and TRBJ2-1; TRBD2 is a possible D gene (6 bases). The V end was cut by 4 bases, the J end by 2 bases, with 21 bases between. Germline V gives CDR1 LGHNA, CDR2 YSLEER. The CDR3 has 18 residues. The CDR3 DNA reads TGCGCCAGCAGCCCGACTTCATACCGGGACTTCACCTACAATGAGCAGTTCTTC. It translates to CASSPTSYRDFTYNEQFF.

Only a few counts were recorded for this clonotype. The genes are TRBV6-5 and TRBJ2-3; D is ambiguous. The CDR3 is 15 residues long. Trimming cost V 0 bases and J 3 bases, with 10 bases left between them. Germline V gene data show CDR1 as MNHEY and CDR2 as SVGAGI. CDR3: CASSYSPSRTDTQYF. The CDR3 DNA is TGTGCCAGCAGTTACTCGCCGAGTCGGACAGATACGCAGTATTTT.

The chain carries TRBV20-1 and TRBJ1-5, with D unresolved. CDR3 length equals 12 residues. Germline loops: CDR1 DFQATT, CDR2 SNEGSKA (reference sequence). V gave up 7 bases and J gave up 2 bases, with 9 bases separating them. The CDR3 sequence is CSGQRGNQPQHF. As DNA, the CDR3 is TGCAGTGGGCAGCGAGGCAATCAGCCCCAGCATTTT.

V usage is TRBV29-1 and J usage is TRBJ2-3; D uncertain. With 6 bases removed from V and 1 base from J, the gap between germline ends came to 11 bases. This CDR3 has 13 amino acids. CDR1 is SQVTM and CDR2 is ANQGSEA in the germline V gene. The CDR3 loop is CSVARLGTDTQYF. CDR3 DNA: TGCAGCGTGGCCCGCCTAGGCACAGATACGCAGTATTTT.

This clonotype has a handful of counts. CDR3: CASSLDLGIGPQHF. CDR3 nucleotides: TGTGCCAGCAGCTTGGATTTAGGGATTGGGCCCCAGCATTTT. The chain recombines TRBV5-5 with TRBJ1-5; D unclear. With 0 bases removed from V and 9 bases from J, the gap between germline ends came to 13 bases. Germline-derived CDR1 and CDR2 are SGHKS and YYEKEE (reference sequence). This CDR3 has 14 residues. Supplemented by reference TRBV5-5 and TRBJ1-5, the full variable domain reads DAGVTQSPTHLIKTRGQQVTLRCSPISGHKSVSWYQQVLGQGPQFIFQYYEKEERGRGNFPDRFSARQFPNYSSELNVNALLLGDSALYLCASSLDLGIGPQHFGDGTRLSIL.

This clonotype was observed once. The chain employs TRBV4-3 and TRBJ2-2, with D maybe TRBD2 (5 bases). The V and J ends lost 5 bases and 6 bases respectively, with 16 bases between them. This CDR3 has 15 amino acids. Looked up from germline, CDR1 is LGHNA and CDR2 is YSLEER. CDR3: CASSNGPNGAGELFF. As DNA, the CDR3 is TGCGCCAGCAGCAACGGGCCTAACGGGGCCGGGGAGCTGTTTTTT.

This chain joins TRBV4-3 and TRBJ2-2; D is unclear. Trimming cost V 0 bases and J 6 bases, with 5 bases left between them. CDR3 length equals 13 residues. CDR1 is LGHNA and CDR2 is YSLEER in the germline V gene. This chain's CDR3 is CASSQDRAGELFF. Written as DNA, the CDR3 is TGCGCCAGCAGCCAAGATCGGGCCGGGGAGCTGTTTTTT.

This clonotype has only a few counts. The chain recombines TRBV30 with TRBJ2-5; D possibly corresponds to TRBD2 (5 bases). CDR1 is GTSNPN and CDR2 is SVGIG in the germline V gene (reference sequence). V dropped 0 bases and J dropped 4 bases, with 9 bases sitting between them. CDR3 length equals 13 residues. For the CDR3, the DNA is TGTGCCTGGAGTGTCCGACTACCAGAGACCCAGTACTTC. This translates into CAWSVRLPETQYF.

V and J are TRBV7-2 and TRBJ1-5; no clear D gene. This CDR3 is built from 13 residues. Trimming shortened V by 5 bases and J by 2 bases, and 7 bases separated the two germline ends. Germline V gene sequence: CDR1 SGHTA, CDR2 FQGNSA. The DNA of the CDR3 is TGTGCCAGCAGCCTCCCTGGCAATCAGCCCCAGCATTTT. Translation gives CASSLPGNQPQHF.

V and J are TRBV25-1 and TRBJ2-1; 9 positions match TRBD1. This CDR3 is 11 amino acids long. Germline CDR1 MGHDK, CDR2 SYGVNS. After removal of 5 bases from V and 13 bases from J, the junction contained 3 bases not matched to a gene. CDR3 nucleotides: TGTGCCAGCAGTCTGACAGGGGGACAGTTCTTC. Residues: CASSLTGGQFF.

The gene calls are TRBV24-1 and TRBJ1-1, with D perhaps matching TRBD1 (6 bases). The CDR3 loop spans 13 amino acids. The germline CDR1 and CDR2 sequences are KGHDR and SFDVKD. Trimming left V 11 bases short and J 1 base short, with 13 bases between. The CDR3 region has the DNA TGTGCCAGCCGGGACACGACGAACACTGAAGCTTTCTTT. Protein sequence: CASRDTTNTEAFF.

The chain couples TRBV12-3 or TRBV12-4 to TRBJ2-3; D tentatively fits TRBD1 or TRBD2 (5 bases each). This CDR3 comprises 12 residues. Trimming cost V 8 bases and J 0 bases, with 6 bases left between them. CDR3: CASRDSTDTQYF. The CDR3 DNA reads as TGTGCCAGCCGGGACAGCACAGATACGCAGTATTTT.

This rearrangement joins TRBV25-1 to TRBJ1-6; no firm D call. The germline V gene has CDR1 MGHDK and CDR2 SYGVNS. The CDR3 covers 12 residues. The CDR3 DNA is TGTGCGGTCCGGACGGACAATTCACCCCTCCACTTT. Its protein product is CAVRTDNSPLHF.

This clonotype occurred a few times. The chain couples TRBV25-1 to TRBJ1-1; the D gene is possibly TRBD1 (6 bases). There are 11 residues in the CDR3. Germline CDR1 reads MGHDK; CDR2 reads SYGVNS. The V gene lost 10 bases and the J gene lost 1 base, with 7 bases spanning the gap. The CDR3: CATRGNTEAFF. The DNA of the CDR3 is TGTGCCACCAGGGGGAACACTGAAGCTTTCTTT.

This clonotype was observed a few times. The chain has TRBV12-3 or TRBV12-4 and TRBJ1-4, with TRBD1 identical over 8 bases. The CDR3 runs to 12 residues. J gave up 8 bases and V 5 bases, and 1 base lay outside the gene matches. Here the CDR3 reads CASSGQGEKLFF. The CDR3 coding sequence is TGTGCCAGCAGTGGACAGGGCGAAAAACTGTTTTTT.